This T cell receptor beta chain came from a study of molecular identifiers for immune sequencing clone quantification. There are many counts of this clonotype. Its antigen is unidentified. Based on a CD8+CD4-CCR7+CD45RA+ profile, naive CD8 T cells were sorted. Between the trimmed V and J ends, which lost 4 bases and 0 bases, there was a span of 11 bases. Germline assignment: CDR1 MNHEY and CDR2 SMNVEV (reference sequence). The CDR3 loop spans 15 amino acids. As previously described, bulk TCR libraries were made using listed TCR primers. TCRdb passed the PCR reads through MiXCR, listing each CDR3 protein once. The repertoire holds 37,000 or so distinct CDR3 sequences, approximately 24% seen once, with around 0.89% in the top ten. Overall study findings and caveats: In CMV-specific effectors, clones above 20 copies held over 99% of molecules; naive, under 1%. Single-cell amounts of spiked Jurkat TCR RNA were reportedly detectable among about a million naive cells.

The TCR originated in a human donor in good health. Some libraries in this study had Jurkat cell RNA spiked in. The sequencing input was naive CD8+ T cells from blood, with Jurkat cell RNA spiked in. Indicated subset: FACS-sorted CD8+CD4-CCR7+CD45RA+ naive T cells. The chain is built from TRBV27 and TRBJ2-3; D might be TRBD1 (6 bases). In DNA form, the CDR3 reads TGTGCCAGCAGTTCCCGGACAGCGAGCACAGATACGCAGTATTTT. Amino acid sequence: CASSSRTASTDTQYF.